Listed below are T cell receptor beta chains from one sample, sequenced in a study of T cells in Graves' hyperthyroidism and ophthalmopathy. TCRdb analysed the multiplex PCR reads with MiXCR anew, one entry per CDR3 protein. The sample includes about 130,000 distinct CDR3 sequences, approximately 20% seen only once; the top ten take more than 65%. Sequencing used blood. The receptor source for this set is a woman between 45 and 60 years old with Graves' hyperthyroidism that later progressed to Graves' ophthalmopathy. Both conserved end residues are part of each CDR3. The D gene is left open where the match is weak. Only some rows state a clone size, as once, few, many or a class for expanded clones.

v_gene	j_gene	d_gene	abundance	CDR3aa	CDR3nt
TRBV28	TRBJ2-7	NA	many	CASNGYEQYF	TGTGCCAGTAACGGGTACGAGCAGTACTTC
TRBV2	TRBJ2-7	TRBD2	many	CASRLSAGPYSYEQYF	TGTGCCAGCAGGCTGTCAGCGGGACCTTACTCCTACGAGCAGTACTTC
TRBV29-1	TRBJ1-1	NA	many	CSVAFGGGGFTEAFF	TGCAGCGTTGCGTTCGGTGGGGGCGGTTTCACTGAAGCTTTCTTT
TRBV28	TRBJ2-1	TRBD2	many	CASSSPPGVAGTLEDEQFF	TGTGCCAGCAGTTCTCCGCCTGGGGTAGCGGGAACTTTGGAGGATGAGCAGTTCTTC
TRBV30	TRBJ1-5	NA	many	CAWSSGDHQPQHF	TGTGCCTGGAGTTCAGGGGACCATCAGCCCCAGCATTTT
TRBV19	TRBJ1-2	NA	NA	CASSIRDTYGYTF	TGTGCCAGTAGTATTCGGGATACCTATGGCTACACCTTC
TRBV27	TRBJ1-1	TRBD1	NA	CASSPGTGLNTEAFF	TGTGCCAGCAGTCCTGGGACAGGTTTAAACACTGAAGCTTTCTTT
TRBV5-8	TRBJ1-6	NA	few	CASSSSMGGANSPLHF	TGTGCCAGCAGCTCGAGCATGGGGGGTGCCAATTCACCCCTCCACTTT
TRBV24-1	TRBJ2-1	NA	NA	CATSDPGRYNEQFF	TGTGCCACCAGTGATCCTGGACGATACAATGAGCAGTTCTTC
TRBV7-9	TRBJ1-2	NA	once	CASSLARGRVYGYTF	TGTGCCAGCAGCTTAGCCCGGGGGCGAGTCTATGGCTACACCTTC
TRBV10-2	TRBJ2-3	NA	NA	CASTFSPRGIDTQYF	TGCGCCAGCACCTTCTCGCCCCGAGGGATAGATACGCAGTATTTT
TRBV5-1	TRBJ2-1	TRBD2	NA	CASSGGLSSYNEQFF	TGCGCCAGCAGCGGGGGACTAAGCTCCTACAATGAGCAGTTCTTC
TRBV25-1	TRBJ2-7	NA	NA	CASSAPGGISYEQYF	TGTGCCAGCAGTGCCCCAGGGGGGATCTCCTACGAGCAGTACTTC
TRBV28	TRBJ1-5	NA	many	CAVRWPQEIIQHF	TGTGCCGTTCGGTGGCCGCAGGAAATCATCCAGCATTTT
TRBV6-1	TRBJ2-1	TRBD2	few	CASSSPLTSGSPNEQFF	TGTGCCAGCAGTTCCCCCTTGACTAGCGGGAGTCCCAATGAGCAGTTCTTC
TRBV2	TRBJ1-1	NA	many	CASSEWDMSVNTEAFF	TGTGCCAGCAGTGAATGGGATATGAGCGTGAACACTGAAGCTTTCTTT
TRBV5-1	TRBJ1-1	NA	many	CASSSVTPGEAFF	TGCGCCAGCAGCTCCGTCACCCCAGGTGAAGCTTTCTTT
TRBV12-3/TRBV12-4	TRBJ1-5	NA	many	CASSTGSNQPQHF	TGTGCCAGCAGTACAGGGAGCAATCAGCCCCAGCATTTT
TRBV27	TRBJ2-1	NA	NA	CASSLAQSYEQFF	TGTGCCAGCAGTTTGGCGCAGTCATACGAGCAGTTCTTC
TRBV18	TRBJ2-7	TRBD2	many	CASSPKGLAGSYSYEQYF	TGTGCCAGCTCACCAAAGGGACTAGCGGGTAGTTACTCCTACGAGCAGTACTTC
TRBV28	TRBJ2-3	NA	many	CASSLLGRTNTDTQYF	TGTGCCAGCAGTTTATTGGGTAGGACCAACACAGATACGCAGTATTTT
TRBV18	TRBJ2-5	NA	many	CASSPSKGQGPGTQYF	TGTGCCAGCTCACCTTCGAAGGGACAAGGACCCGGGACCCAGTACTTC
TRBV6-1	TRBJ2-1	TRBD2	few	CASSFQRDSDNEQFF	TGTGCCAGCAGTTTTCAGCGGGACTCGGACAATGAGCAGTTCTTC
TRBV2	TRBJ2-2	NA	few	CASSEGGAGELFF	TGTGCCAGCAGTGAAGGGGGGGCCGGGGAGCTGTTTTTT
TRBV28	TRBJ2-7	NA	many	CASSPTGGATLGQYF	TGTGCCAGCAGTCCGACGGGGGGCGCAACGTTAGGGCAGTACTTC